The present T cell receptor (beta chain) was sequenced within a study of identical twins. Per the germline V gene, CDR1 is SGHTA and CDR2 is FQGTGA. This CDR3 region has 15 residues. The germline V and J ends were trimmed by 5 bases and 5 bases, with 15 bases remaining between them. Unique molecular identifiers were present on the cDNA, and a universal primer site came from template switching. Each CDR3 protein gets one entry after TCRdb re-called the 5' RACE reads with MiXCR. The sample lists 450,000 or so distinct CDR3 sequences; 20% to 25% were seen once. Separately, the same data were catalogued under a study of T cells expressing NK-cell markers.

The receptor comes from a young woman in good health. The sample taken for sequencing was CD4+ T cells sorted from blood. This rearrangement joins TRBV7-3 to TRBJ2-2; possibly TRBD1 or TRBD2 for D (6 bases each). CDR3 nucleotides: TGTGCCAGCAGCCCCCGGGGGCCTACGACCGGGGAGCTGTTTTTT. Its protein is CASSPRGPTTGELFF.